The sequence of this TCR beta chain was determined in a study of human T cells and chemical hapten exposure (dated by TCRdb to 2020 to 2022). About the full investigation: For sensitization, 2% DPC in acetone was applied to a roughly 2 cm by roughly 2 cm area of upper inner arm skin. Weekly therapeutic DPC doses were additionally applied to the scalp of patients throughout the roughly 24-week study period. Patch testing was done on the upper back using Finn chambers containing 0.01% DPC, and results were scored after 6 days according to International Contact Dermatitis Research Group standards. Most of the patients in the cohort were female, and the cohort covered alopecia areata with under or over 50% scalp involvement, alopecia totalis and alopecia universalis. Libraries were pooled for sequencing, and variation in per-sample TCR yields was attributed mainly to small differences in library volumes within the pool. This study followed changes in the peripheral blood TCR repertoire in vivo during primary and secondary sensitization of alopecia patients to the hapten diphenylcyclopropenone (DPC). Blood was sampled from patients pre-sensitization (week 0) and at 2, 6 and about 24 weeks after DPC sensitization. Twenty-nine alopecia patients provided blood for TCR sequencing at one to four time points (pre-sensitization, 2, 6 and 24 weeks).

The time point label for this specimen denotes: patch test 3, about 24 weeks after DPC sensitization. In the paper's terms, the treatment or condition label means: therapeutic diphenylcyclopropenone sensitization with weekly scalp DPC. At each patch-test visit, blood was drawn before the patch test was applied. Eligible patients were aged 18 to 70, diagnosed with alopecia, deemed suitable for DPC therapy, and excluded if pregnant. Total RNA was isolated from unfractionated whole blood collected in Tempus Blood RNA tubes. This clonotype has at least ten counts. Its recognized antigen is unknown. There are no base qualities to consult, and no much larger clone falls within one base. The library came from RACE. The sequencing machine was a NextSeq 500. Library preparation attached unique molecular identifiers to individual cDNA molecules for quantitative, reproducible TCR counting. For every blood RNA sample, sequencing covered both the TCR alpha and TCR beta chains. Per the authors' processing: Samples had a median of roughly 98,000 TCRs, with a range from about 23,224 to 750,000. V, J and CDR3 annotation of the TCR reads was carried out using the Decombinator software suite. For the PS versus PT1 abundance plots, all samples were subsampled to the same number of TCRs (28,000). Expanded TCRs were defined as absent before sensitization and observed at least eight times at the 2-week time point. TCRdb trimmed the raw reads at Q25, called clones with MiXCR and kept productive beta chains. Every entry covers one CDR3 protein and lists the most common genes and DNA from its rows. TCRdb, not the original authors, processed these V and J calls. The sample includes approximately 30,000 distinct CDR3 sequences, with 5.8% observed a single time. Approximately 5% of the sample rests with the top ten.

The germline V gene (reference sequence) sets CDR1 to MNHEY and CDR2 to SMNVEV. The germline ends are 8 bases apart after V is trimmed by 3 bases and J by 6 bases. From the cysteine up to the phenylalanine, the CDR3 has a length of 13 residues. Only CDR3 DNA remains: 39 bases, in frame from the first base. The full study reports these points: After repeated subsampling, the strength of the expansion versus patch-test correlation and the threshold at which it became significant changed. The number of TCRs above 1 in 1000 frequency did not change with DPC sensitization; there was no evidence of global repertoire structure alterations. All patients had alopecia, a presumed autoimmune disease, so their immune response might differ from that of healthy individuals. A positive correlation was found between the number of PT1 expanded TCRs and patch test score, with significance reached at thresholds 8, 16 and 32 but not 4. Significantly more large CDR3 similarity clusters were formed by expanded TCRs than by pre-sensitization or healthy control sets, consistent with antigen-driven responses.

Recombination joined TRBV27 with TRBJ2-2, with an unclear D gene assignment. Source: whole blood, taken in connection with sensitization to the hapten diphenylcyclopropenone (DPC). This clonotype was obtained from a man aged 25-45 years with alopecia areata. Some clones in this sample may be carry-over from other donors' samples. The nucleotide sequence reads TGTGCCAGCAGTTTGTGGACGTCCGGGGAGCTGTTTTTT. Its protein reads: CASSLWTSGELFF.